The present TCR beta chain was sequenced within a study of T-cell memory formation after mild COVID-19 (dated by TCRdb to 2020 to 2022). About the investigation overall: Most TCR sequence clusters were specific to one of the two donors. Longitudinal TCRalpha and TCRbeta repertoire sequencing tracked T-cell clones expanding and contracting after mild COVID-19 in two donors. The cohort comprised two young, previously healthy adult volunteers, one female and one male. The paper's findings and limits, for the study overall: The study covered only a couple of mild cases, and larger cohorts including severe cases with pre-infection samples were considered necessary. Contracting CD4+ clones were found mainly in CM and EM memory subsets, while CD8+ clones were enriched in EMRA. SARS-CoV-2 specificity of the second-wave clones peaking on day 37 was not confirmed. From day 15 to 85, contracting clones showed balanced CD4/CD8 phenotypes, whereas a second wave of clones that expanded from day 15 to 37 leaned towards CD4+. The detection of some responding clones in pre-infection memory suggests that pre-existing cross-reactive memory T cells joined the SARS-CoV-2 response.

PBMCs were isolated by Ficoll-Paque density gradient centrifugation. This clonotype has more than one count but fewer than ten. Its antigen remains undetermined. Per-base quality was not reported, and no clone a single base away is much larger than it. TCRdb names Illumina NovaSeq 6000 as the instrument used. cDNA libraries for TCRalpha and TCRbeta were prepared by 5'RACE using constant-segment primers, with sample barcodes and unique molecular identifiers added. Trizol reagent was used to extract RNA from every sample. Amplification of the libraries took two PCR steps, and the second step added a second sample barcode plus Illumina TruSeq adapters. Libraries were sequenced on an Illumina NovaSeq with 2 x 150 bp paired-end reads. Processing in the source paper ran as follows. Demultiplexing of reads and collapsing into UMI-guided consensus sequences were performed with migec v1.2.7. With mixcr v2.1.11, UMI consensuses were aligned to TRA and TRB V and J templates and assembled into clonotypes. Expanded or contracted clonotypes were those called significant by both edgeR and NoisET, with noise models trained on biological replicates. For edgeR calls, the cutoffs were a false discovery rate-adjusted p below 0.01 and a log2 fold-change threshold of 1. PCA with hierarchical clustering of max-normalized trajectories of the 1000 most abundant clonotypes was used as exploratory dynamics analysis. The CD4 or CD8 phenotype of responding clones was assigned using the separately sequenced CD4+ and CD8+ repertoires. Clones were called with MiXCR by TCRdb after fastp trimmed the public reads at Q25, and only in-frame beta chains were retained. Rows are unified per CDR3 protein, each entry keeping the most common DNA and genes. What appears here as the V and J calls and clone size reflects TCRdb's work, not the paper's. Across this sample there are hundreds of thousands of distinct CDR3 sequences, with 25% to 30% seen only once. Of the sample, about 13% falls within the top ten clones.

The CDR3 numbers 15 residues from cysteine through phenylalanine. Just CDR3 DNA is preserved here, 45 bases in frame from base 1. Clipping removes 2 bases from V and 1 base from J, with 4 as the unmatched junction base count. From the germline V gene, CDR1 is MGHRA and CDR2 is YSYEKL. In this chain, TRBV4-1 is recombined with TRBJ1-1; 7 nucleotides in the junction match TRBD1. The TCR comes from an adult woman who had mild COVID-19 (a few samples of this study predate the infection). The sample titles of this study are shuffled in the database, so cell type and time point are left out; the donor was told from shared clones. Sequenced sample: PBMCs or a T cell subset sorted from them (not recorded which). Read as DNA, the sequence is TGCGCCAGCAGCCAATGGGGACAGAAGAACACTGAAGCTTTCTTT. It translates to CASSQWGQKNTEAFF.